Below, 7 T cell receptor beta chains from the same sample are listed, as sequenced in a study of identical twins. MiXCR, applied by TCRdb to the 5' RACE reads, yields one record per CDR3 protein. The sample yields approximately 260,000 distinct CDR3 sequences, about 8% seen once. This sample was shared with a second study, whose subject was yellow fever vaccine responses in identical twins.

The sequencing input was CD8+ T cells sorted from blood. These receptors came from a woman between 18 and 29 years old in good health.

This clonotype was counted many times. The rearrangement uses TRBV11-1 and TRBJ2-1; 13 bases agree with TRBD2. Unmatched junction bases numbered 12, after V lost 5 bases and J lost 5 bases. The CDR3 has 18 residues. Germline CDR1 reads SGHAT; CDR2 reads FQDESV (reference sequence). The CDR3 region is CASSPEGLAGVLDNEQFF. CDR3 DNA: TGTGCCAGCAGCCCGGAAGGACTAGCGGGAGTACTAGACAATGAGCAGTTCTTC.

There are a few counts of this clonotype. The chain's CDR3 is CASSYSRRTEAFF. DNA for the CDR3: TGTGCCAGCAGTTACTCCCGTCGCACTGAAGCTTTCTTT. The chain joins TRBV6-5 to TRBJ1-1; D gene uncertain. CDR1 and CDR2 (germline): MNHEY, SVGAGI. Trimming shortened V by 0 bases and J by 4 bases, and 6 bases separated the two germline ends. This CDR3 contains 13 residues.

This clonotype was seen repeatedly, ten times or more. J is TRBJ2-1 and V is TRBV21-1; TRBD2 was called by the table and not checked on the DNA. TRBV21-1 is a listed pseudogene. This CDR3 has 15 residues. The CDR3 protein is CASSLDYLAYNEQFF. As DNA, the CDR3 is TGTGCCAGCAGCCTTGACTACCTAGCCTACAATGAGCAGTTCTTC.

This clonotype was picked up many times. This chain links TRBV10-3 with TRBJ2-2; a weak D match, TRBD2 (5 bases). In germline, CDR1 is ENHRY, CDR2 SYGVKD. V lost 2 bases and J lost 6, with 7 bases in between. The CDR3 loop spans 13 amino acids. CDR3 sequence (DNA): TGTGCCATCAGTGAGGGAGCGGCCGGGGAGCTGTTTTTT. Residues: CAISEGAAGELFF.

The CDR3 sequence is CSVEEGQGFANEQFF. The DNA for the CDR3 is TGCAGCGTTGAAGAGGGGCAGGGGTTTGCGAATGAGCAGTTCTTC. The gene calls are TRBV29-1 and TRBJ2-1; D is possibly TRBD1 (6 bases). Deletions cut 0 bases from V and 7 bases from J, with 16 bases between. The CDR3 has 15 amino acids. Germline V lookup: CDR1 SQVTM, CDR2 ANQGSEA.

The V call is TRBV13, the J call TRBJ1-3, with D possibly matching TRBD1 (5 bases). V dropped 4 bases and J dropped 4 bases, with 8 bases sitting between them. Germline CDR1 reads PRHDT; CDR2 reads FYEKMQ (reference sequence). This CDR3 has 13 residues. Written as DNA, the CDR3 is TGTGCCAGCAGCTCGACAGAAGGAAACACCATATATTTT. This codes for CASSSTEGNTIYF.

This clonotype was picked up many times. This chain connects TRBV12-3 or TRBV12-4 to TRBJ1-5; no clear D gene. CDR3 length: 11 amino acids. V lost 3 bases and J 9 bases, leaving 6 bases between the germline ends. The chain's CDR3 is CASSFGGPQHF. As DNA, the CDR3 is TGTGCCAGCAGTTTCGGAGGGCCCCAGCATTTT.